The 30 T cell receptor beta chains below were found in one sample sequenced in a study of early T cells in non-severe SARS-CoV-2 infection. From the 5' RACE reads, TCRdb called clonotypes with MiXCR, one entry per CDR3 protein. This table has fewer than 85,000 distinct CDR3 sequences, roughly 15% appearing once. Sequenced input: whole blood. These receptors all come from an adult who was a healthcare worker with PCR-confirmed SARS-CoV-2 infection or an uninfected control (not recorded which).

The gene calls are TRBV20-1 and TRBJ1-1; 8 bases agree with TRBD1. The trim removed 0 bases at V and 5 bases at J, leaving 8 bases unmatched. Germline V gene lookup returns CDR1 DFQATT and CDR2 SNEGSKA (reference sequence). This CDR3 is 15 amino acids long. The CDR3 is CSARDFDRGGTEAFF. DNA for the CDR3: TGCAGTGCTAGAGATTTCGACAGGGGAGGTACTGAAGCTTTCTTT.

V usage is TRBV5-5 and J usage is TRBJ1-1; D is ambiguous. This CDR3 spans 15 amino acids. Germline-derived CDR1 and CDR2 are SGHKS and YYEKEE (reference sequence). V shed 2 bases and J shed 1 base, with 12 bases lying between them. CDR3 in amino acids: CASSLTGSTNTEAFF. The DNA of the CDR3 is TGTGCCAGCAGCTTAACGGGCAGCACGAACACTGAAGCTTTCTTT.

Worth noting for this clonotype: Being one base from a much bigger clone, this may be a read error. The chain has TRBV18 and TRBJ2-3; D unresolved. The V gene's germline CDR1 is KGHSH and CDR2 LQKENI. This CDR3 spans 12 amino acids. In DNA form, the CDR3 reads TGTACCAGCTCACCAACGGCAGATACGCAGTATTTT. Residues: CTSSPTADTQYF.

This clonotype was observed many times. The chain carries TRBV5-4 and TRBJ1-1; possibly TRBD1 for D (5 bases). The CDR3 runs 16 residues. Germline V gene data show CDR1 as SGHNT and CDR2 as YYREEE (reference sequence). Between the trimmed V and J ends, which lost 0 bases and 9 bases, there was a span of 21 bases. CDR3 in amino acids: CASSLDPGPASRKAFF. The CDR3 nucleotides read TGTGCCAGCAGCTTGGATCCGGGACCCGCGTCGCGGAAAGCTTTCTTT.

This clonotype was observed a handful of times. The chain is built from TRBV20-1 and TRBJ1-1; D remains unclear. Germline V CDR1 and CDR2: DFQATT, SNEGSKA (reference sequence). V lost 0 bases, J lost 1 base, and 15 bases lay in between. The CDR3 extends over 16 amino acids. This chain's CDR3 is CSARDVLGETNTEAFF. CDR3 in DNA: TGCAGTGCTAGAGACGTCCTGGGTGAAACGAACACTGAAGCTTTCTTT.

There are many counts of this clonotype. This chain links TRBV6-6 with TRBJ2-4, with D tentatively TRBD2 (6 bases). Germline-derived CDR1 and CDR2 are MNHNY and SVGAGI (reference sequence). Trimming shortened V by 7 bases and J by 0 bases, and 13 bases separated the two germline ends. The CDR3 sequence is 15 residues long. DNA for the CDR3: TGTGCCAGCACGGGCAGGGAGGTAGCCAAAAACATTCAGTACTTC. It is translated as CASTGREVAKNIQYF.

This clonotype was observed a few times. The gene calls are TRBV7-6 and TRBJ2-1, with 7 bases lining up with TRBD2. V trimming: 4 bases; J trimming: 5 bases; junction bases outside the gene matches: 11. Germline loops: CDR1 SGHVS, CDR2 FNYEAQ. There are 16 residues in the CDR3. CDR3 in DNA: TGTGCCAGCAGCTCTACCAGGACTAGTGGGAACAATGAGCAGTTCTTC. Translation: CASSSTRTSGNNEQFF.

The chain is built from TRBV19 and TRBJ2-5; D remains unclear. Trimming took 3 bases from V and 2 from J, leaving 13 bases between them. This CDR3 contains 15 residues. From germline, CDR1 is LNHDA and CDR2 SQIVND (reference sequence). The CDR3 sequence is CASSMGSQLQETQYF. Here the CDR3 DNA reads TGTGCCAGTAGTATGGGGTCCCAGCTACAAGAGACCCAGTACTTC. The variable domain in full, with the rest retrieved from reference TRBV19 and TRBJ2-5, is DGGITQSPKYLFRKEGQNVTLSCEQNLNHDAMYWYRQDPGQGLRLIYYSQIVNDFQKGDIAEGYSVSREKKESFPLTVTSAQKNPTAFYLCASSMGSQLQETQYFGPGTRLLVL.

This clonotype has more than one count but fewer than ten. This may come from a read error, since a much larger clone is one base off. The rearrangement links TRBV7-8 to TRBJ1-1; TRBD1 is a possible D gene (6 bases). The CDR3 runs to 13 residues. Germline V gene sequence: CDR1 SGHVS, CDR2 FQNEAQ. V lost 6 bases and J lost 0, with 8 bases in between. The CDR3 DNA sequence: TGTGCCAGCAGGCACAGGGTGAACACTGAAGCTTTCTTT. It specifies CASRHRVNTEAFF.

This clonotype was detected ten times or more. V is TRBV29-1 and J is TRBJ2-7; D not certain. Germline V lookup: CDR1 SQVTM, CDR2 ANQGSEA. This CDR3 is built from 14 residues. Trimming left V 1 base short and J 0 bases short, with 10 bases between. The CDR3 region has the DNA TGCAGCGTTGAAGTCGAGGACGCCTCCTACGAGCAGTACTTC. Amino acid sequence: CSVEVEDASYEQYF.

V and J are TRBV29-1 and TRBJ2-3; 7 bases agree with TRBD1. Germline loops: CDR1 SQVTM, CDR2 ANQGSEA. The CDR3 extends over 12 amino acids. V lost 8 bases, J lost 3 bases, and 5 bases stayed unmatched. The CDR3 DNA reads as TGCAGCACCCAGACAGGGACAGATACGCAGTATTTT. Encoded protein: CSTQTGTDTQYF.

The rearrangement joins TRBV5-1 to TRBJ1-5; 8 bases map to TRBD1. The CDR3 contains 15 residues. CDR1 is SGHRS, CDR2 YFSETQ, per germline. V shed 3 bases, J shed 4 bases, and the junction held 6 bases outside the gene matches. This CDR3 reads CASSSGTGGNQPQHF. The CDR3 bases are TGCGCCAGCAGCTCGGGGACAGGCGGAAATCAGCCCCAGCATTTT.

This sequence joins TRBV28 and TRBJ1-1; no firm D call. CDR3 length: 12 amino acids. Trimming took 4 bases from V and 1 from J, leaving 4 bases between them. CDR1 MDHEN and CDR2 SYDVKM come from the germline V gene. CDR3: CASSWQNTEAFF. The CDR3 DNA follows: TGTGCCAGCAGTTGGCAGAACACTGAAGCTTTCTTT.

This clonotype was counted ten times or more. This chain connects TRBV6-5 to TRBJ1-4, with D hard to call. CDR3 length: 15 amino acids. Germline V gene data show CDR1 as MNHEY and CDR2 as SVGAGI. The germline V and J ends were trimmed by 5 bases and 6 bases, with 16 bases remaining between them. The DNA of the CDR3 is TGTGCCAGCAGTCCACAAGGGATAGGAGATGAAAAACTGTTTTTT. It translates to CASSPQGIGDEKLFF.

This clonotype showed up many times. The V gene is TRBV21-1, the J gene TRBJ2-7; TRBD1, as called in the table, went unchecked against the DNA. TRBV21-1 is a known pseudogene. The CDR3 runs to 17 residues. CDR3 amino acids: CASSKGRSGRDPYEQYF. Here the CDR3 DNA reads TGTGCCAGCAGCAAAGGGAGGAGTGGCAGGGACCCCTACGAGCAGTACTTC.

The table lists this clonotype with many counts. The chain recombines TRBV6-1 with TRBJ2-5; TRBD1 is a possible D gene (6 bases). In germline, CDR1 is MNHNS, CDR2 SASEGT. V was clipped by 6 bases and J by 4 bases, with 18 bases between them. The CDR3 runs 15 residues. The CDR3: CASSPNPTGPETQYF. CDR3 nucleotides: TGTGCCAGCAGCCCCAACCCGACAGGCCCAGAGACCCAGTACTTC.

This clonotype was seen a few times. V usage is TRBV29-1 and J usage is TRBJ2-5, with D hard to call. Germline V gene data show CDR1 as SQVTM and CDR2 as ANQGSEA. Trimming shortened V by 3 bases and J by 4 bases, and 9 bases separated the two germline ends. This CDR3 is 12 amino acids long. CDR3 nucleotides: TGCAGCGTTGACCGGTTGTTAGAGACCCAGTACTTC. Protein product: CSVDRLLETQYF.

The table lists this clonotype with a count of one. This sequence may be a read error, since a much larger clone differs from it by one base. This rearrangement joins TRBV18 to TRBJ2-3; D is possibly TRBD1 (5 bases). The germline V gene encodes CDR1 KGHSH and CDR2 LQKENI. The CDR3 runs 13 residues. The CDR3 spells CVSSPSDTNTQYF. The CDR3 DNA reads TGTGTCAGCTCACCGTCGGACACAAATACGCAGTATTTT.

This chain links TRBV7-9 with TRBJ2-7; 8 nucleotides match TRBD1. Trimming cost V 3 bases and J 1 base; bases outside gene matches: 5. Per the germline V gene, CDR1 is SEHNR and CDR2 is FQNEAQ (reference sequence). CDR3 length: 15 residues. CDR3 protein: CASSFGTGGSYEQYF. The CDR3 DNA reads TGTGCCAGCAGCTTCGGGACAGGTGGTTCCTACGAGCAGTACTTC.

This chain links TRBV6-6 with TRBJ1-1, with D possibly matching TRBD1 (5 bases). Germline V CDR1 and CDR2: MNHNY, SVGAGI (reference sequence). The germline V and J ends were trimmed by 6 bases and 3 bases, with 11 bases remaining between them. This CDR3 has 13 residues. CDR3 in amino acids: CASRAAGDTEAFF. In DNA, the CDR3 is TGTGCCAGCAGGGCCGCGGGGGACACTGAAGCTTTCTTT.

J is TRBJ2-7 and V is TRBV6-2 or TRBV6-3; TRBD1 agrees at 7 bases. Germline CDR1 is MNHEY and CDR2 is SVGEGT. This CDR3 has 13 amino acids. V was clipped by 5 bases and J by 6 bases; unmatched bases: 7. Written as DNA, the CDR3 is TGTGCCAGCAGTCGTAGCGACAGGGCCGAGCAGTACTTC. This encodes CASSRSDRAEQYF.

This rearrangement joins TRBV5-1 to TRBJ1-1, with a tentative D call TRBD1 (6 bases). The CDR3 spans 16 residues. V dropped 1 base and J dropped 5 bases, with 18 bases sitting between them. Germline loops: CDR1 SGHRS, CDR2 YFSETQ. For the CDR3, the DNA is TGCGCCAGCAGCTTGACCTCCGGCACAGGGAAAACTGAAGCTTTCTTT. Translated: CASSLTSGTGKTEAFF.

Notes on this clonotype: Being one base from a much bigger clone, this may be a read error. The V gene is TRBV19, the J gene TRBJ1-4; D call uncertain. The CDR3 consists of 15 residues. The germline CDR1 and CDR2 sequences are LNHDA and SQIVND (reference sequence). V dropped 10 bases and J dropped 4 bases, with 19 bases sitting between them. DNA of the CDR3: TGTGCCACCAGCCCCCACGGACGGGATAATGAAAAACTGTTTTTT. Its protein is CATSPHGRDNEKLFF.

This clonotype was counted a few times. The chain recombines TRBV7-9 with TRBJ2-7; D uncertain. Germline V gene sequence: CDR1 SEHNR, CDR2 FQNEAQ (reference sequence). Trimming took 6 bases from V and 0 from J, leaving 12 bases between them. This CDR3 is 14 amino acids long. CDR3 sequence: CASSLGSDSYEQYF. The CDR3 DNA follows: TGTGCCAGCAGTCTTGGATCCGACTCCTACGAGCAGTACTTC.

This clonotype showed up many times. The V and J genes are TRBV11-3 and TRBJ2-1, with 10 positions matching TRBD1. The length of the CDR3 is 16 residues. Germline lookup yields CDR1 SGHNT and CDR2 YENEEA. Trimming cost V 5 bases and J 0 bases; bases outside gene matches: 4. The CDR3 nucleotides are TGTGCCAGCAGCCTGACAGGGGGCAGCTCCTACAATGAGCAGTTCTTC. Its protein product is CASSLTGGSSYNEQFF.

Many counts were recorded for this clonotype. This chain uses TRBV7-8 with TRBJ2-7; 7 nucleotides align to TRBD2. Germline loops: CDR1 SGHVS, CDR2 FQNEAQ. This CDR3 contains 18 residues. The V segment lost 1 base and the J segment 0 bases; nucleotides outside the gene matches: 12. The CDR3 sequence is CASSLVGLTGGGSYEQYF. CDR3 DNA sequence: TGTGCCAGCAGCTTAGTGGGGCTAACTGGCGGGGGCTCCTACGAGCAGTACTTC.

The sample holds many counts of this clonotype. The rearrangement links TRBV10-3 to TRBJ2-7, with D perhaps given as TRBD1 or TRBD2 (5 bases each). There are 15 residues in the CDR3. Trimming pared 6 bases from V and 2 bases from J, leaving 17 bases between. Germline V gene lookup returns CDR1 ENHRY and CDR2 SYGVKD. This CDR3 reads CAISPSGTATYEQYF. The DNA for the CDR3 is TGTGCCATCAGCCCATCCGGGACGGCGACCTACGAGCAGTACTTC.

The chain has TRBV7-2 and TRBJ2-1; D uncertain. Germline V CDR1 and CDR2: SGHTA, FQGNSA. This CDR3 comprises 14 residues. V lost 7 bases and J lost 0, with 10 bases in between. The CDR3 spells CASMDRSSYNEQFF. In nucleotides, the CDR3 is TGTGCCAGCATGGACCGAAGCTCCTACAATGAGCAGTTCTTC.

The CDR3 nucleotides are TGCGCCAGCAGCTTGAATCACGGGGGCCCCTACAATGAGCAGTTCTTC. It is translated as CASSLNHGGPYNEQFF. The V call is TRBV5-1, the J call TRBJ2-1, with D perhaps matching TRBD1 or TRBD2 (6 bases each). The germline V gene has CDR1 SGHRS and CDR2 YFSETQ. CDR3 size: 16 residues. V was trimmed by 1 base and J by 2 bases, leaving 13 bases between them.

Concerning this clonotype: It may be a read error: a sequence one base away is much more abundant. In this CDR3 the conserved last residue, phenylalanine or tryptophan, is missing, so a read error is likely. The chain couples TRBV18 to TRBJ2-1; TRBD2 matches at 7 bases. With 0 bases clipped from V and 4 bases from J, the junction kept 6 bases outside the gene matches. The CDR3 length is 16 residues. Germline V gene data show CDR1 as KGHSH and CDR2 as LQKENI. The DNA of the CDR3 is TGTGCCAGCTCACCACCGAGGGCGGGGGTGTACAATGAGCAGTTCTCC. Protein product: CASSPPRAGVYNEQFS.